This TCR beta chain appears in the sequencing data of a study of cytotoxic CD8 clonotypes in ibrutinib-treated CLL. As for this clone: No antigen is known for it. The junction differs from germline at one of its ends, possibly a read error.

Notes on the study in general: The study found baseline clonality above age-matched healthy donors, tracking circulating CD8+ T-cell counts.

Germline V gene data show CDR1 as SSHAT and CDR2 as FNYEAQ (reference sequence). This CDR3 comprises 15 residues. Generated by immunoSEQ multiplex PCR, the TCRdb table keeps only in-frame clones and is missing some. The sample includes 200,000 to 250,000 clones, 70% of them seen just once. This sequence joins TRBV7-7 and TRBJ2-1; 11 bases align to TRBD2. The receptor was derived from a human donor with chronic lymphocytic leukemia. The sample was PBMCs, taken after 12 months of ibrutinib treatment. This chain's CDR3 is CASSFTSGRWDEQFF. In nucleotides, the CDR3 is TGTGCTAGCAGCTTTACTAGCGGGAGATGGGATGAGCAGTTCTTC. The full variable domain, its missing parts supplied by reference TRBV7-7 and TRBJ2-1, is GAGVSQSPRYKVTKRGQDVTLRCDPISSHATLYWYQQALGQGPEFLTYFNYEAQPDKSGLPSDRFSAERPEGSISTLTIQRTEQRDSAMYRCASSFTSGRWDEQFFGPGTRLTVL.